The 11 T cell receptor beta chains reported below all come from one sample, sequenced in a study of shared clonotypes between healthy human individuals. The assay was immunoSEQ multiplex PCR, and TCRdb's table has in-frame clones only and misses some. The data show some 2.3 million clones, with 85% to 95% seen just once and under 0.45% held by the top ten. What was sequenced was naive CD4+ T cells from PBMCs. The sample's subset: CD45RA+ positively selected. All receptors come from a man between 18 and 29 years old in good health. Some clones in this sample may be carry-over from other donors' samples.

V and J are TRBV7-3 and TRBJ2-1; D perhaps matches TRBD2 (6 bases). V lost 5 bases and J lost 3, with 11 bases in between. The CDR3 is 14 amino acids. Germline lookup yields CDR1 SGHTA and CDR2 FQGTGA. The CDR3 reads CASSMGLHYNEQFF. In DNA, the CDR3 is TGTGCCAGCAGCATGGGACTCCACTACAATGAGCAGTTCTTC.

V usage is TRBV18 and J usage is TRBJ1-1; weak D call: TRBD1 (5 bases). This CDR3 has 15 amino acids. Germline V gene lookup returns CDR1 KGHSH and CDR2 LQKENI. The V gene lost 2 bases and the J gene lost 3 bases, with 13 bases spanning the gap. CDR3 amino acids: CASSPVRGGDTEAFF. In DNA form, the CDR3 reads TGTGCCAGCTCACCAGTGAGGGGAGGGGACACTGAAGCTTTCTTT.

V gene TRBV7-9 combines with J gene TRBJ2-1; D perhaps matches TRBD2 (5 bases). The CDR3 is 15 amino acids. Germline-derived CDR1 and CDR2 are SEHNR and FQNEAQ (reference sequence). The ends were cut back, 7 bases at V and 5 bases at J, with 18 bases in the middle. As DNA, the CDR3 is TGTGCCAGCACTCCACCCGCCCGGCGGGACAATGAGCAGTTCTTC. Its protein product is CASTPPARRDNEQFF.

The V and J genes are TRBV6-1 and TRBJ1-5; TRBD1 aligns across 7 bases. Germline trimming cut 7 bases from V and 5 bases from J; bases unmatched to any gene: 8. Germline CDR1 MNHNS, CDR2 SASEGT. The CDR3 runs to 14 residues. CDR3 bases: TGTGCCAGCACAGTACAGGGGTCAGATCAGCCCCAGCATTTT. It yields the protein CASTVQGSDQPQHF.

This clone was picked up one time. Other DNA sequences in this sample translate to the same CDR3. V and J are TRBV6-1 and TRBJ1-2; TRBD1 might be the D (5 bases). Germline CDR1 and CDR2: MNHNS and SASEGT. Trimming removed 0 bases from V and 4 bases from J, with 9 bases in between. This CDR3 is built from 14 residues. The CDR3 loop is CASSEAGQGYGYTF. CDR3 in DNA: TGTGCCAGCAGTGAAGCGGGGCAGGGCTATGGCTACACCTTC.

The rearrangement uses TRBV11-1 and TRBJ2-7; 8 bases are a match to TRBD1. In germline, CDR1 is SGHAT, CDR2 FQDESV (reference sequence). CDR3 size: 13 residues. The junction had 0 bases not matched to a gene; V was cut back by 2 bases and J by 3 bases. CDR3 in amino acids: CASSLTGGYEQYF. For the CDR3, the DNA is TGTGCCAGCAGCTTAACAGGGGGCTACGAGCAGTACTTC.

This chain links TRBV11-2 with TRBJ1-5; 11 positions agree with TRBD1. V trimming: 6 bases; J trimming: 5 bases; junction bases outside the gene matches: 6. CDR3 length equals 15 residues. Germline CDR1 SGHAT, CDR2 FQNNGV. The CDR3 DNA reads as TGTGCCAGCAGTCTGGACAGGGGGCACGATCAGCCCCAGCATTTT. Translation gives CASSLDRGHDQPQHF.

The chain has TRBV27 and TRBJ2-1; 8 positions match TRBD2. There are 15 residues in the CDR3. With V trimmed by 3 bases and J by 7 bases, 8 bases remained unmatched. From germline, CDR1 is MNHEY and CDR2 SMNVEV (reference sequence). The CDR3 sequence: CASSLLAGGRNEQFF. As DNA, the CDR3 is TGTGCCAGCAGTTTGTTGGCGGGGGGAAGGAATGAGCAGTTCTTC.

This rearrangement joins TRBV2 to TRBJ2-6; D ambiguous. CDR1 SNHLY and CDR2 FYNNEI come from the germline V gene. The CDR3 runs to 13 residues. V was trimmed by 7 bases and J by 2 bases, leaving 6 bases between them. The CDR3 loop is CASTLAGANVLTF. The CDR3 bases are TGTGCCAGCACGTTGGCTGGGGCCAACGTCCTGACTTTC.

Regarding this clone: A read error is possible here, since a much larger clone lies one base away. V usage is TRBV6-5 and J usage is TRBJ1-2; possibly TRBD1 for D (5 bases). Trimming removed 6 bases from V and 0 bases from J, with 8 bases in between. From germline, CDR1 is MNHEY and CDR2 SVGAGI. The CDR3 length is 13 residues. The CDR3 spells CASSTTANYGYTF. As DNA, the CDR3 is TGTGCCAGCAGCACGACAGCTAACTATGGCTACACCTTC.

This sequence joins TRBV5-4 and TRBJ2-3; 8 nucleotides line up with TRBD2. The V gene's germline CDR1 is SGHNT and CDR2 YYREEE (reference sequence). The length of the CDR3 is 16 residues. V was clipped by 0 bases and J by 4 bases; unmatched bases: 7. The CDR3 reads CASSLASAGGSDTQYF. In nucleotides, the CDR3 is TGTGCCAGCAGCTTGGCCTCGGCGGGAGGTTCAGATACGCAGTATTTT.